These 18 T cell receptor beta chains were all obtained from the same sample, sequenced in a study of T cells expressing NK-cell markers. TCRdb re-called the 5' RACE reads and catalogs CDR3 proteins one per entry, DNA excluded. The sample has 200,000 to 300,000 distinct CDR3 sequences, and its top ten clones hold 0.39%. The specimen sequenced was blood T cells: a sorted CD56 or NKG2C T cell subset, CD4+ or CD8+ T cells, or bulk PBMC T cells (not recorded which). These receptors were obtained from a man aged 18 to 30 in good health.

The gene calls are TRBV6-5 and TRBJ1-1; without DNA, the TCRdb call of TRBD1 cannot be checked. The germline CDR1 and CDR2 sequences are MNHEY and SVGAGI. The CDR3 length is 13 residues. The CDR3 sequence is CASSYLTGYGAFF.

This chain uses TRBV12-3 or TRBV12-4 with TRBJ2-1; no DNA is available, so the TRBD2 call from TCRdb remains unchecked. This CDR3 is 12 amino acids long. The CDR3 loop is CASARLVHEQFF.

V gene TRBV20-1 combines with J gene TRBJ1-6. This CDR3 comprises 17 residues. In germline, CDR1 is DFQATT, CDR2 SNEGSKA (reference sequence). The chain's CDR3 is CSAPDSRRSSYNSPLHF.

The chain is built from TRBV3-1 and TRBJ2-3; with no DNA, the TCRdb D assignment of TRBD2 cannot be verified. CDR1 and CDR2 (germline): LGHDT, YNNKEL (reference sequence). There are 18 residues in the CDR3. CDR3 sequence reads: CASSQPGLLAGGTDTQYF.

The chain employs TRBV29-1 and TRBJ2-1; TCRdb selects TRBD2, and the lack of DNA leaves this call unchecked. This CDR3 has 15 amino acids. CDR1 and CDR2 from the germline V gene are SQVTM and ANQGSEA. CDR3 in amino acids: CSVADGTSGYNEQFF.

The rearrangement uses TRBV5-4 and TRBJ2-1; the TRBD1 assignment by TCRdb is unverifiable without DNA. Germline V gene data show CDR1 as SGHNT and CDR2 as YYREEE (reference sequence). The CDR3 length is 15 residues. The CDR3 loop reads CASLDRGTSYNEQFF.

The rearrangement uses TRBV5-1 and TRBJ2-5; TCRdb indicates TRBD2, and absent DNA this call remains unverified. The CDR3 sequence is 17 residues long. CDR1 is SGHRS and CDR2 is YFSETQ in the germline V gene. CDR3: CASSLEGGAGASETQYF. Using reference TRBV5-1 and TRBJ2-5 for the parts outside the CDR3, the full variable domain is KAGVTQTPRYLIKTRGQQVTLSCSPISGHRSVSWYQQTPGQGLQFLFEYFSETQRNKGNFPGRFSGRQFSNSRSEMNVSTLELGDSALYLCASSLEGGAGASETQYFGPGTRLLVL.

The chain has TRBV4-3 and TRBJ2-1; the TRBD1 assignment by TCRdb is unverifiable without DNA. The germline CDR1 and CDR2 sequences are LGHNA and YSLEER. The CDR3 extends over 16 amino acids. CDR3 amino acids: CASSQDLEGGLAKQFF.

This chain joins TRBV7-9 and TRBJ2-5. Germline V lookup: CDR1 SEHNR, CDR2 FQNEAQ (reference sequence). There are 14 residues in the CDR3. CDR3 in amino acids: CASSPTRPPETQYF. The variable domain in full, completed from reference TRBV7-9 and TRBJ2-5, reads DTGVSQNPRHKITKRGQNVTFRCDPISEHNRLYWYRQTLGQGPEFLTYFQNEAQLEKSRLLSDRFSAERPKGSFSTLEIQRTEQGDSAMYLCASSPTRPPETQYFGPGTRLLVL.

This sequence joins TRBV7-3 and TRBJ2-6. Looked up from germline, CDR1 is SGHTA and CDR2 is FQGTGA. This CDR3 has 15 residues. CDR3 residues: CASSSTRSGANVLTF.

The chain employs TRBV10-3 and TRBJ2-1. Looked up from germline, CDR1 is ENHRY and CDR2 is SYGVKD. This CDR3 comprises 13 residues. CDR3 loop: CAISEGLPREQFF.

The rearrangement joins TRBV12-3 or TRBV12-4 to TRBJ2-1; as DNA is missing, the TRBD2 call by TCRdb cannot be tested. The CDR3 has 13 amino acids. The CDR3 spells CASMASVNNEQFF.

The V and J genes are TRBV19 and TRBJ2-5; TCRdb designates TRBD2, a call that cannot be tested without DNA. Germline V CDR1 and CDR2: LNHDA, SQIVND (reference sequence). The CDR3 runs 16 residues. The CDR3 spells CASTLVAGVSQETQYF.

This CDR3 reads CATSRDPPGSGSSDTQYF. The chain combines TRBV15 with TRBJ2-3; TCRdb proposes TRBD2, but this gene call is untestable without DNA. Germline V gene data show CDR1 as LNHNV and CDR2 as YYDKDF (reference sequence). The CDR3 runs 18 residues.

V is TRBV12-3 or TRBV12-4 and J is TRBJ1-1. This CDR3 is 15 amino acids long. This CDR3 is CASTMSGGRNTEAFF.

The gene calls are TRBV5-6 and TRBJ2-1; TCRdb names TRBD2, which stays unverified in the absence of DNA. This CDR3 spans 18 amino acids. Germline CDR1 is SGHDT and CDR2 is YYEEEE. The CDR3 is CASSLKRLAVSSYNEQFF.

The chain has TRBV12-3 or TRBV12-4 and TRBJ2-7; checking the TCRdb D call of TRBD2 is not possible without DNA. The CDR3 is 16 residues long. CDR3 sequence: CASSLGLAGVSYEQYF.

The CDR3 loop reads CASSLDRDRSGELFF. The chain links TRBV5-4 to TRBJ2-2; the D call from TCRdb, TRBD1, cannot be confirmed without DNA. CDR3 length: 15 amino acids. Germline loops: CDR1 SGHNT, CDR2 YYREEE (reference sequence).